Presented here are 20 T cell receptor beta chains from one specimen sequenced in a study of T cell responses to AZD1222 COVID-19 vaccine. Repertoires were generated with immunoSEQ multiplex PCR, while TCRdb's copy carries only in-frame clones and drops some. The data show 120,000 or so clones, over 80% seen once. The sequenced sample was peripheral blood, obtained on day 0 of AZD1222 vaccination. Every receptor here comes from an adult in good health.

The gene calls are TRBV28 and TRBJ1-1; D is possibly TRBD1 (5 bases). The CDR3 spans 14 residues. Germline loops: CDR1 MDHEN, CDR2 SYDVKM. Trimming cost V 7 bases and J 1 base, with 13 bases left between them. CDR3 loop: CASTGQGGNTEAFF. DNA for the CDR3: TGTGCCAGCACGGGTCAGGGCGGGAACACTGAAGCTTTCTTT.

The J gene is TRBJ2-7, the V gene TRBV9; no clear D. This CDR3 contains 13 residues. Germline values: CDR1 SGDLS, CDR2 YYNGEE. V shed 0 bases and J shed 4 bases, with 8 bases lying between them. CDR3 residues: CASSVDDSYEQYF. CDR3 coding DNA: TGTGCCAGCAGCGTAGACGATTCGTACGAGCAGTACTTC.

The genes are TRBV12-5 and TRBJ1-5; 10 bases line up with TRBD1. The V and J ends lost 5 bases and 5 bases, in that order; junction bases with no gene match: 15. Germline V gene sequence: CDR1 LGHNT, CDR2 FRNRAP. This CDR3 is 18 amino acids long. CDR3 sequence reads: CASGPLSRTGGSHQPQHF. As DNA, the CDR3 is TGTGCTAGTGGTCCCCTCTCGAGGACAGGGGGTTCTCATCAGCCCCAGCATTTT.

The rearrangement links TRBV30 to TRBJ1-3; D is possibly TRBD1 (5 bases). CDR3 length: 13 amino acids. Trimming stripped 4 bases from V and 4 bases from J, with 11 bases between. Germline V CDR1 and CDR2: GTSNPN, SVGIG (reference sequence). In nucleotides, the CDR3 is TGTGCCTGGAACCAGGGATCAGGAAACACCATATATTTT. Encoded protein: CAWNQGSGNTIYF.

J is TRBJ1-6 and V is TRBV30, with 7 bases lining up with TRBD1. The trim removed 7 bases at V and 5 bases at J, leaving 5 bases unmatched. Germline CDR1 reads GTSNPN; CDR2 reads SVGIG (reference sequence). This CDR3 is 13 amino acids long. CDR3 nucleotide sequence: TGTGCCTACTCGGGGACAGATAATTCACCCCTCCACTTT. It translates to CAYSGTDNSPLHF. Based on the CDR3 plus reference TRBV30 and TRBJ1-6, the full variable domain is SQTIHQWPATLVQPVGSPLSLECTVEGTSNPNLYWYRQAAGRGLQLLFYSVGIGQISSEVPQNLSASRPQDRQFILSSKKLLLSDSGFYLCAYSGTDNSPLHFGNGTRLTVT.

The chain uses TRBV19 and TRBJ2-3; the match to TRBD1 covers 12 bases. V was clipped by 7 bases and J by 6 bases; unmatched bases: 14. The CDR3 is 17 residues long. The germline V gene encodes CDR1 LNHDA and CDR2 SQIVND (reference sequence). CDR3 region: CASTPSRDRGRRDTQYF. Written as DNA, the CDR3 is TGTGCCAGTACCCCAAGCCGGGACAGGGGGCGGAGGGATACGCAGTATTTT.

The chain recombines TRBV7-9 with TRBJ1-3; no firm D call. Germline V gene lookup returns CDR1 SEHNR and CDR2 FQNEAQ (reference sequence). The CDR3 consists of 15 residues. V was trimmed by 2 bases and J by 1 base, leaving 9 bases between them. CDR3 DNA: TGTGCCAGCAGCTTAAGTAGGGCTTCTGGAAACACCATATATTTT. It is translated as CASSLSRASGNTIYF.

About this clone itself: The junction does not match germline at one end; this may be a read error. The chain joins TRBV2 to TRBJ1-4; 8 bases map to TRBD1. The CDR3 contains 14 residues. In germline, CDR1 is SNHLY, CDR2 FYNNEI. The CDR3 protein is CASSQPDRGKSSSF. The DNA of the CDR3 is TGTGCCAGCAGTCAACCCGACAGGGGAAAGTCTTCGAGTTTT.

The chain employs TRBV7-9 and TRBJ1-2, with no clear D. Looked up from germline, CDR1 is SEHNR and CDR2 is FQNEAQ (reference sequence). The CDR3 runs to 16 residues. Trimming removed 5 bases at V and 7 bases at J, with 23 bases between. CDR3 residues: CASSLSRQPRERGYTF. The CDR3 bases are TGTGCCAGCAGCCTCTCAAGGCAGCCTAGGGAACGTGGCTACACCTTC. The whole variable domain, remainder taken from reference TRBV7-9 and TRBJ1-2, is DTGVSQNPRHKITKRGQNVTFRCDPISEHNRLYWYRQTLGQGPEFLTYFQNEAQLEKSRLLSDRFSAERPKGSFSTLEIQRTEQGDSAMYLCASSLSRQPRERGYTFGSGTRLTVV.

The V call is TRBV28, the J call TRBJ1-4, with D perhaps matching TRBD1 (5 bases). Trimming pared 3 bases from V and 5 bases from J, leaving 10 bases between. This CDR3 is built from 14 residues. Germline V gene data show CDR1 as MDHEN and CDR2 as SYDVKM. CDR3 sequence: CASSLGGSNEKLFF. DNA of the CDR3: TGTGCCAGCAGTTTGGGGGGATCGAATGAAAAACTGTTTTTT.

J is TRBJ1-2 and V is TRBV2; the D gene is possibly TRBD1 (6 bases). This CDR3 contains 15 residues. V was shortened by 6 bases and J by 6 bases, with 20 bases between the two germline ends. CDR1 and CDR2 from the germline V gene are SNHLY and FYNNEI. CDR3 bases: TGTGCCAGCAGGGTAGGGCCAGGGGAAATAGATGGCTACACCTTC. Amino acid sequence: CASRVGPGEIDGYTF.

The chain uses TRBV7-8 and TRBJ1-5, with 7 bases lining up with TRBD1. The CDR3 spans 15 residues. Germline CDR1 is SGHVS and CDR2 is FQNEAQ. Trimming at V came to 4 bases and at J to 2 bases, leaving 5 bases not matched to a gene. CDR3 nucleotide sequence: TGTGCCAGCAGCTCGGCGGGGACAGGCAATCAGCCCCAGCATTTT. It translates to CASSSAGTGNQPQHF.

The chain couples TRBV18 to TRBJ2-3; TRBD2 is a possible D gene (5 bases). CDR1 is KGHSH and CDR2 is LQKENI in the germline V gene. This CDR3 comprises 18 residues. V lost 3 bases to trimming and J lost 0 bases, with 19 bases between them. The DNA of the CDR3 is TGTGCCAGCTCACCTCTAGCACCAGCACCAACGAGCACAGATACGCAGTATTTT. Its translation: CASSPLAPAPTSTDTQYF.

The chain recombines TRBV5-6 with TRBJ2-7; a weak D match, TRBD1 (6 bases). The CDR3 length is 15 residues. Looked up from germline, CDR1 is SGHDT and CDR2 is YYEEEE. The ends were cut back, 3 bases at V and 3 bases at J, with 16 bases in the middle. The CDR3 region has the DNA TGTGCCAGCAGCTCGCTGGACAGTTTTCTCTACGAGCAGTACTTC. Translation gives CASSSLDSFLYEQYF.

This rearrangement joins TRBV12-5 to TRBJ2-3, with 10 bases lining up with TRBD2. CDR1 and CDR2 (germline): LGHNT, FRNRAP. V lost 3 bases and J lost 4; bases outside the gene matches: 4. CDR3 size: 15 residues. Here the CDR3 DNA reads TGTGCTAGTGGTTTAAACGGACTAGCGGCAGATACGCAGTATTTT. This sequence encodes CASGLNGLAADTQYF.

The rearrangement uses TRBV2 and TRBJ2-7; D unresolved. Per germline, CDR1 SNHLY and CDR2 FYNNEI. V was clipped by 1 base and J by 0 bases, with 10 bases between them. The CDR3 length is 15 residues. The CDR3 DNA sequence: TGTGCCAGCAGTGAAGAGGCCTGGAGCTCCTACGAGCAGTACTTC. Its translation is CASSEEAWSSYEQYF.

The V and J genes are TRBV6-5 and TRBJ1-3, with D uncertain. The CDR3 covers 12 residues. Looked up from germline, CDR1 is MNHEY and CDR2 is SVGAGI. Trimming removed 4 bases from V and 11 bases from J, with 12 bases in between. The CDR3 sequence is CASSSARGPIYF. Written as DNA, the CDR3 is TGTGCCAGCAGTTCCGCGCGAGGACCCATATATTTT.

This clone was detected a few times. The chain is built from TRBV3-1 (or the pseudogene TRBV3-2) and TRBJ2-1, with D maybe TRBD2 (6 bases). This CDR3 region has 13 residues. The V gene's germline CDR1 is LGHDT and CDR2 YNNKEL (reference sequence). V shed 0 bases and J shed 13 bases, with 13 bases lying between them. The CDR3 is CASSQEGGAAQFF. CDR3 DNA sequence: TGTGCCAGCAGCCAAGAAGGAGGGGCCGCACAGTTCTTC.

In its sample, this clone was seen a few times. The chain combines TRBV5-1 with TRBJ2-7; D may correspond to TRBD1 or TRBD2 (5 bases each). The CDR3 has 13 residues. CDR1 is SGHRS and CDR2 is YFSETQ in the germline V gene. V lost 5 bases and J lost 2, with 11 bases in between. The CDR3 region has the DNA TGCGCCAGCAGGGGGGACGGGGCCTACGAGCAGTACTTC. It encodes CASRGDGAYEQYF.

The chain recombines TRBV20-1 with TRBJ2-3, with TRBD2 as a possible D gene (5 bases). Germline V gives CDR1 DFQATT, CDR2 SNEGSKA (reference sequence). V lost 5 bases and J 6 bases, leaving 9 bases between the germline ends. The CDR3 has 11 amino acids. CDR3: CSARGGDTQYF. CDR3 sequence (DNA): TGCAGTGCTCGGGGTGGGGATACGCAGTATTTT.